The present entry profiles one T cell receptor (beta chain) with its context. The data stem from a study of control samples from healthy donors and cancer patients. The data were produced by immunoSEQ multiplex PCR, yet TCRdb's version contains in-frame clones alone and is incomplete. The sample lists 100,000 to 150,000 clones; 75% to 95% were seen once. The CDR3 sequence is 15 residues long. V was trimmed by 0 bases and J by 7 bases, leaving 13 bases between them. Germline V CDR1 and CDR2: LGHNA, YNFKEQ. This chain joins TRBV4-2 and TRBJ2-4, with D tentatively TRBD2 (6 bases). The sequence was collected from a man younger than 35 in good health. Sequencing input: blood. This CDR3 is CASSQDAGLKNIQYF. The CDR3 bases are TGTGCCAGCAGCCAAGATGCGGGGCTGAAGAACATTCAGTACTTC.